This TCR beta chain was obtained from a study of blood T cell repertoires in COVID-19. Repertoires were generated with immunoSEQ multiplex PCR, while TCRdb's copy carries only in-frame clones and drops some. The table shows tens of thousands of clones, with 90% occurring only once. Germline V gives CDR1 MNHEY, CDR2 SVGEGT. Losses at the gene ends were 4 bases for V and 2 bases for J; bases not matched to a gene: 6. This CDR3 region has 15 residues. This TCR came from a human donor in a cohort sampled during active COVID-19. The sample consisted of peripheral blood. The J gene is TRBJ2-3, the V gene TRBV6-2 or TRBV6-3; 7 positions match TRBD1. DNA for the CDR3: TGTGCCAGCAGTTCACAGGGGTTATTCACAGATACGCAGTATTTT. Its translation: CASSSQGLFTDTQYF.